This TCR beta chain comes out of a study of blood T cell repertoires in COVID-19. Overall study context: Material from acute and convalescent COVID-19 was sourced from the United States, Italy and Spain. T cells, B-cell-depleted T cells, or PBMCs provided the cDNA or gDNA that served as material.

Under the authors' procedure: It was from reference gene primer amplification that nucleated cell counts were estimated. Assay used: immunoSEQ multiplex PCR; TCRdb lists only in-frame clones, some missing. That table furnishes V, J and clone size, whereas the DNA furnished D and trimming. The sample records 200,000 or so clones, approximately 79% being singletons. Input material: peripheral blood. The clonotype was recovered from a man younger than 40 with active or convalescent COVID-19.

CDR3 in DNA: TGTGCCAGCAGAGCGGGCCGGGACAGGGTTTGGCGCAACACTGAAGCTTTCTTT. Translation gives CASRAGRDRVWRNTEAFF. The rearrangement joins TRBV25-1 to TRBJ1-1, with 9 nucleotides matching TRBD1. Trimming cost V 6 bases and J 2 bases; bases outside gene matches: 16. This CDR3 has 18 residues. CDR1 and CDR2 from the germline V gene are MGHDK and SYGVNS.